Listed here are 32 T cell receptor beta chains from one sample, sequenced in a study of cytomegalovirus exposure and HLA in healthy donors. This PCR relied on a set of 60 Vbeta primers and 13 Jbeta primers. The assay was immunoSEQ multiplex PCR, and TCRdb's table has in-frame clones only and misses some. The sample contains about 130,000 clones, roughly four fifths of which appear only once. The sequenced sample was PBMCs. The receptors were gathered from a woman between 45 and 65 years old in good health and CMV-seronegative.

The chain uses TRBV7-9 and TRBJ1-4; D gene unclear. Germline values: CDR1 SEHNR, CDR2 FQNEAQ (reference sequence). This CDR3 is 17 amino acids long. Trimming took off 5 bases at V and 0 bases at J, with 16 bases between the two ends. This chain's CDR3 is CASSGLHPGSTNEKLFF. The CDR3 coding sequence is TGTGCCAGCAGCGGACTCCACCCGGGGTCAACTAATGAAAAACTGTTTTTT.

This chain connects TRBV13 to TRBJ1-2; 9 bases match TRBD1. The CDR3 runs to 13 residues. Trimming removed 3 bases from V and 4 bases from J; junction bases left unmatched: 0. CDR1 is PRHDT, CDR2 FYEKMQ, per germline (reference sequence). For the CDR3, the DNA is TGTGCCAGCAGCTTGGGACAGGGCTATGGCTACACCTTC. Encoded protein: CASSLGQGYGYTF.

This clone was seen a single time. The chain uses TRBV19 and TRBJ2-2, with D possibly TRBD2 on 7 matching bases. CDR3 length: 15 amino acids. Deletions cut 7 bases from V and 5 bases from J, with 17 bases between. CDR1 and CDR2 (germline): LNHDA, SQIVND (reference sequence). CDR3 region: CASTVTGTNTGELFF. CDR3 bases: TGTGCCAGTACCGTCACAGGGACTAATACCGGGGAGCTGTTTTTT.

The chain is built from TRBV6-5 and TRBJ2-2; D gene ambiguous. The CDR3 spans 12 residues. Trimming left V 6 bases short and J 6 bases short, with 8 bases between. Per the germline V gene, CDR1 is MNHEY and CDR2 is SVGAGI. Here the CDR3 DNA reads TGTGCCAGCAGGAGGATGGCCGGGGAGCTGTTTTTT. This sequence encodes CASRRMAGELFF.

CDR3 residues: CASSLTSGRHEQFF. Here the CDR3 DNA reads TGCGCCAGCAGCTTGACTAGCGGGAGACATGAGCAGTTCTTC. V and J are TRBV5-1 and TRBJ2-1; 11 nucleotides line up with TRBD2. This CDR3 region has 14 residues. V lost 1 base and J lost 8; bases outside the gene matches: 2. Germline V gene data show CDR1 as SGHRS and CDR2 as YFSETQ. The full variable domain, rest sourced from reference TRBV5-1 and TRBJ2-1, is KAGVTQTPRYLIKTRGQQVTLSCSPISGHRSVSWYQQTPGQGLQFLFEYFSETQRNKGNFPGRFSGRQFSNSRSEMNVSTLELGDSALYLCASSLTSGRHEQFFGPGTRLTVL.

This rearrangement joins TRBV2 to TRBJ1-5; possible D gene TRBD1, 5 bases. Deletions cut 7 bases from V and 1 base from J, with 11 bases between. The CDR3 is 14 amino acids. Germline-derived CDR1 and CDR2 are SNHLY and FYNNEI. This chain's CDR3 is CASTGEGSNQPQHF. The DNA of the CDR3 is TGTGCCAGCACGGGAGAGGGGAGCAATCAGCCCCAGCATTTT.

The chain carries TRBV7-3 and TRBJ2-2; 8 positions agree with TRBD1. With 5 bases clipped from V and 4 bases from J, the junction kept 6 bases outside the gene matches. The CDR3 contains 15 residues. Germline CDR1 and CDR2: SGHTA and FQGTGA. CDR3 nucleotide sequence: TGTGCCAGCAGCCAGGGACAGGTCGGCACCGGGGAGCTGTTTTTT. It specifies CASSQGQVGTGELFF.

The CDR3 loop reads CASSHEGGGTEAFF. Written as DNA, the CDR3 is TGTGCCAGCAGCCATGAGGGGGGGGGCACTGAAGCTTTCTTT. The V gene is TRBV4-2, the J gene TRBJ1-1; D might be TRBD1 (6 bases). This CDR3 contains 14 residues. Trimming took off 3 bases at V and 4 bases at J, with 12 bases between the two ends. Looked up from germline, CDR1 is LGHNA and CDR2 is YNFKEQ.

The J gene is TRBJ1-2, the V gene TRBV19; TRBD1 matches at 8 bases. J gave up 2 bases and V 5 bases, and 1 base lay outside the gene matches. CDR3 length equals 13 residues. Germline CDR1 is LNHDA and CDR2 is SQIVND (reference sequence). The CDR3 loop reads CASSWTGNYGYTF. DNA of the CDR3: TGTGCCAGTAGTTGGACAGGGAACTATGGCTACACCTTC.

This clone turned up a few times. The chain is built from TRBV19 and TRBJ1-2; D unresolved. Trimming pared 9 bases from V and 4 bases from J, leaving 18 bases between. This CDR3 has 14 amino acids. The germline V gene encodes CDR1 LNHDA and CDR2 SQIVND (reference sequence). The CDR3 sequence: CASKTAYDTYGYTF. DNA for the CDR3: TGTGCCAGCAAAACAGCCTACGACACCTATGGCTACACCTTC.

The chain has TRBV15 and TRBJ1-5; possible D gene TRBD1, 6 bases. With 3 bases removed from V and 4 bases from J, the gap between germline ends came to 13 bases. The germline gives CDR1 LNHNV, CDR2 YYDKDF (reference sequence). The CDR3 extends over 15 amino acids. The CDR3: CATSSQGRANQPQHF. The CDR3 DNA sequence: TGTGCCACCAGCAGTCAGGGGCGGGCTAATCAGCCCCAGCATTTT.

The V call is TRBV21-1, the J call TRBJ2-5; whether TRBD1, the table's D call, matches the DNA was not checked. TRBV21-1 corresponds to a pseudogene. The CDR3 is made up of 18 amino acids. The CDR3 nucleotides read TGTGCCAGCAGCAAAGCGGCTCGAGGGGACAGGGAAGAAGAGACCCAGTACTTC. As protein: CASSKAARGDREEETQYF.

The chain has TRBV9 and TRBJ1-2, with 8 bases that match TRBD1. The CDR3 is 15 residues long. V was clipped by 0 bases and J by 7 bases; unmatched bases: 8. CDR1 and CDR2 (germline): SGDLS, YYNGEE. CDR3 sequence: CASSVVAGGAGGYTF. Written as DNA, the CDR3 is TGTGCCAGCAGCGTAGTTGCAGGGGGCGCCGGTGGCTACACCTTC.

The CDR3 spells CASSREYEQYF. The CDR3 DNA reads TGTGCCAGCTCACGGGAGTACGAGCAGTACTTC. The chain combines TRBV18 with TRBJ2-7; TRBD2 might be the D (5 bases). This CDR3 has 11 residues. Per the germline V gene, CDR1 is KGHSH and CDR2 is LQKENI. V lost 4 bases, J lost 4 bases, and 5 bases lay in between.

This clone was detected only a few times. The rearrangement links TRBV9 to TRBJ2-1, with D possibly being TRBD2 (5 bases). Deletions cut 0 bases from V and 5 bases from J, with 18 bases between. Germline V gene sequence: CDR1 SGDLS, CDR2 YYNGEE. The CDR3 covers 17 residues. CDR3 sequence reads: CASSVDLLTSTNNEQFF. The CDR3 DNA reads TGTGCCAGCAGCGTAGACCTCTTAACTAGTACAAACAATGAGCAGTTCTTC.

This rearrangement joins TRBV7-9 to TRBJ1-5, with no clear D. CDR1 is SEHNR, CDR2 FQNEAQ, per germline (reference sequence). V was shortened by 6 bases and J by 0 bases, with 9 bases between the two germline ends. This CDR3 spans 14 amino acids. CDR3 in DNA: TGTGCCAGCAGACGGGGAGATAGCAATCAGCCCCAGCATTTT. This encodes CASRRGDSNQPQHF.

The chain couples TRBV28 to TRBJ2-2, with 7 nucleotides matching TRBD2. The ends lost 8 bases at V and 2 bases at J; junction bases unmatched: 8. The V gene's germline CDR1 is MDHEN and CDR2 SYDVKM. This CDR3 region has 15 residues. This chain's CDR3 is CASHHGGVNTGELFF. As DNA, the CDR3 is TGTGCCAGCCATCATGGGGGGGTCAACACCGGGGAGCTGTTTTTT.

CDR3 in DNA: TGTGCCAGCAGCGAAGGACTAGCGGGCGTGACCGGGGAGCTGTTTTTT. Protein: CASSEGLAGVTGELFF. The chain carries TRBV11-2 and TRBJ2-2, with TRBD2 identical over 11 bases. The CDR3 sequence is 16 residues long. The germline gives CDR1 SGHAT, CDR2 FQNNGV. Trimming cost V 5 bases and J 5 bases; bases outside gene matches: 7.

The CDR3 nucleotides read TGTGCCATCTCCGGGACAGGGGAAGAGACCCAGTACTTC. Translated, it gives CAISGTGEETQYF. The genes are TRBV10-3 and TRBJ2-5, with TRBD1 matching over 10 bases. From germline, CDR1 is ENHRY and CDR2 SYGVKD. V dropped 8 bases and J dropped 3; count of bases not matched to a gene: 3. The CDR3 totals 13 residues.

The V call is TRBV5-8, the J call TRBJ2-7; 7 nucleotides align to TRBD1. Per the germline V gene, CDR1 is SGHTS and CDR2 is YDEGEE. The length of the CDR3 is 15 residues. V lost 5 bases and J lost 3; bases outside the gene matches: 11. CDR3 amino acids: CASSPSYGTDYEQYF. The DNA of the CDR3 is TGTGCCAGCAGTCCTTCCTACGGGACAGACTACGAGCAGTACTTC.

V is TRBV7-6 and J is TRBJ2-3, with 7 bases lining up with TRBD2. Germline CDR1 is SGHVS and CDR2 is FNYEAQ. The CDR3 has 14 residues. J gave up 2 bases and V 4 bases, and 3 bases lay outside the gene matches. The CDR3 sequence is CASSSGLHTDTQYF. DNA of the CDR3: TGTGCCAGCAGCTCGGGACTACACACAGATACGCAGTATTTT.

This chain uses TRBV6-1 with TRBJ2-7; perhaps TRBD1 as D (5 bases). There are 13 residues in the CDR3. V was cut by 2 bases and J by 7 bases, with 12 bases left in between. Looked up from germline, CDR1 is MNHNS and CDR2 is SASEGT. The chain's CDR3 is CASSELRAREQYV. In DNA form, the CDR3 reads TGTGCCAGCAGTGAACTCAGGGCCCGGGAGCAGTACGTC.

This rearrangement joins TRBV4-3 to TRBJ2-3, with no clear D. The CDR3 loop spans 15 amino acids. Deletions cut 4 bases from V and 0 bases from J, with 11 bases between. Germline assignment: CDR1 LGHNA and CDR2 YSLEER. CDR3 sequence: CASSLAPGSTDTQYF. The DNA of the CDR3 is TGCGCCAGCAGCCTCGCCCCCGGGAGCACAGATACGCAGTATTTT.

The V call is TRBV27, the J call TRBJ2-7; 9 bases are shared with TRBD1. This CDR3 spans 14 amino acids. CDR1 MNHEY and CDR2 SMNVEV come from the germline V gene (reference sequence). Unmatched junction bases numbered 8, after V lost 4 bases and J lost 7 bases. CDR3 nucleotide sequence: TGTGCCAGCAGTTATGGGACAGGGACTTGGGAGCAGTACTTC. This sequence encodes CASSYGTGTWEQYF.

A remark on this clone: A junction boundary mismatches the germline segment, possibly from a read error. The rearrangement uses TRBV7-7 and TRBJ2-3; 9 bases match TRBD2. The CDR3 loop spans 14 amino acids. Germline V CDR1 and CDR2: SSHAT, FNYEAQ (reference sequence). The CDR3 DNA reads TGTGCTAGCAGCTCGGGACTAGCTTCAGATACGCAGTATTTT. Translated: CASSSGLASDTQYF.

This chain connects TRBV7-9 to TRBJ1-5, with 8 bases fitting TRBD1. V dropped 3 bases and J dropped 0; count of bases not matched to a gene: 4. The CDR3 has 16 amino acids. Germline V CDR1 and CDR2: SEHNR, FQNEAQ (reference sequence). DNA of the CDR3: TGTGCCAGCAGCTTTGGGACAGGATATAGCAATCAGCCCCAGCATTTT. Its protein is CASSFGTGYSNQPQHF. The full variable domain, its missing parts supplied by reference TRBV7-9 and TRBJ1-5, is DTGVSQNPRHKITKRGQNVTFRCDPISEHNRLYWYRQTLGQGPEFLTYFQNEAQLEKSRLLSDRFSAERPKGSFSTLEIQRTEQGDSAMYLCASSFGTGYSNQPQHFGDGTRLSIL.

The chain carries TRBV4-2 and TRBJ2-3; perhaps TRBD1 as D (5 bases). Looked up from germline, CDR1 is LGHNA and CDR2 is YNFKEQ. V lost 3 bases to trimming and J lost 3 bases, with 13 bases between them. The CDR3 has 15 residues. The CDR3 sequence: CASSQQTETTDTQYF. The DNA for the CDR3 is TGTGCCAGCAGCCAGCAGACAGAAACTACAGATACGCAGTATTTT.

The DNA of the CDR3 is TGTGCCAGCAGCTTGGCCAACGGGAAGGTGGCCGGGGAGCTGTTTTTT. The encoded protein is CASSLANGKVAGELFF. This sequence joins TRBV5-4 and TRBJ2-2; D perhaps matches TRBD2 (5 bases). Trimming removed 0 bases from V and 6 bases from J, with 15 bases in between. The CDR3 contains 16 residues. The germline CDR1 and CDR2 sequences are SGHNT and YYREEE (reference sequence).

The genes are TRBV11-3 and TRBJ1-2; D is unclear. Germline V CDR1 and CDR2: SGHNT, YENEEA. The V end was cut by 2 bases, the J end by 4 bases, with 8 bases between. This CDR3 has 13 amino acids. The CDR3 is CASSLSGSYGYTF. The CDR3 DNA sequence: TGTGCCAGCAGCTTATCGGGTTCCTATGGCTACACCTTC.

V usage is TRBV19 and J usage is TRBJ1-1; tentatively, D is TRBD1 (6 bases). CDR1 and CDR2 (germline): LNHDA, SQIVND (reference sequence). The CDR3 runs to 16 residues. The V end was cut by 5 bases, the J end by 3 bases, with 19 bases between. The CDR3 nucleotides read TGTGCCAGTAGTGACTTAGAACCAGGGGCACACACTGAAGCTTTCTTT. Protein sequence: CASSDLEPGAHTEAFF.

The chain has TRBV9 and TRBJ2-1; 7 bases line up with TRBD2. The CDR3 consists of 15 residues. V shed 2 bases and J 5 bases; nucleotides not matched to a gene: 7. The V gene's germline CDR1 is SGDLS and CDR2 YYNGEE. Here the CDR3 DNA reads TGTGCCAGCAGCGTGTCCGGGACTACGAACAATGAGCAGTTCTTC. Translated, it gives CASSVSGTTNNEQFF.

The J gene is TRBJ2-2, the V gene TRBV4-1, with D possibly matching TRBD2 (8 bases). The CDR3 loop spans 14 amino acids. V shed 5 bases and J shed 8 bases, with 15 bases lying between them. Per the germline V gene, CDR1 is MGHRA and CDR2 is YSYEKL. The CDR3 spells CASSTGGGRGELFF. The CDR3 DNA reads TGCGCCAGCAGCACGGGAGGGGGCCGGGGGGAGCTGTTTTTT.